This section outlines one T cell receptor (beta chain) sequence together with its context. The data stem from a study of cytotoxic CD8 clonotypes in ibrutinib-treated CLL. Sequenced by immunoSEQ multiplex PCR; TCRdb stores in-frame clones only, minus some. Altogether more than 25,000 clones are present, 70% to 80% being singletons, with the ten largest covering roughly 48%. CDR3 length equals 14 residues. The germline gives CDR1 KGHSH, CDR2 LQKENI. V lost 3 bases, J lost 4 bases, and 12 bases lay in between. Sequencing used PBMCs, obtained after 36 months of ibrutinib treatment. The receptor was derived from a human donor with chronic lymphocytic leukemia. The V and J genes are TRBV18 and TRBJ1-2; D is uncertain. CDR3 sequence (DNA): TGTGCCAGCTCACCTCCGGACGATTTCTATGGCTACACCTTC. Its protein is CASSPPDDFYGYTF.